The 15 T cell receptor beta chains below come from one sample, sequenced in a study of blood T cells in healthy people across ages. Next came a second PCR, run for about 7 to 12 cycles, which used a sample-barcoded 5' primer along with a J-beta primer mix. TCRdb redid the calling of the 5' RACE reads with MiXCR, one entry per CDR3 protein. The sample lists roughly 1,800,000 distinct CDR3 sequences, about 49% occurring once. The source material was blood. These TCRs come from a woman in her thirties or forties in good health.

This clonotype has only a few counts. The rearrangement links TRBV6-5 to TRBJ2-7; TRBD1 might be the D (6 bases). V lost 2 bases, J lost 0 bases, and 17 bases lay in between. The CDR3 totals 17 residues. Germline values: CDR1 MNHEY, CDR2 SVGAGI. The CDR3 coding sequence is TGTGCCAGCAGTTACAACAGGGAGCCCAAAACCTCCTACGAGCAGTACTTC. This codes for CASSYNREPKTSYEQYF.

This chain joins TRBV28 and TRBJ2-3; TRBD1 is a possible D gene (6 bases). Germline-derived CDR1 and CDR2 are MDHEN and SYDVKM. V was trimmed by 11 bases and J by 0 bases, leaving 15 bases between them. This CDR3 contains 14 residues. The CDR3 sequence: CAGSTGPSTDTQYF. Here the CDR3 DNA reads TGTGCCGGGAGCACAGGGCCCAGCACAGATACGCAGTATTTT. The entire variable domain, with the rest obtained from reference TRBV28 and TRBJ2-3, is as follows: DVKVTQSSRYLVKRTGEKVFLECVQDMDHENMFWYRQDPGLGLRLIYFSYDVKMKEKGDIPEGYSVSREKKERFSLILESASTNQTSMYLCAGSTGPSTDTQYFGPGTRLTVL.

The chain carries TRBV20-1 and TRBJ2-3; D possibly uses TRBD1 or TRBD2 (6 bases each). Germline lookup yields CDR1 DFQATT and CDR2 SNEGSKA (reference sequence). Trimming removed 6 bases at V and 1 base at J, with 17 bases between. The CDR3 length is 15 residues. CDR3 residues: CSAPGGGPRTDTQYF. The CDR3 coding sequence is TGCAGTGCCCCCGGAGGGGGGCCCCGCACAGATACGCAGTATTTT.

The chain carries TRBV12-3 or TRBV12-4 and TRBJ1-4; D remains unclear. V was pared by 7 bases and J by 5 bases, with 8 bases between. The CDR3 covers 12 residues. The CDR3 DNA follows: TGTGCCAGCACAGGCGGAAATGAAAAACTGTTTTTT. It encodes CASTGGNEKLFF.

The chain joins TRBV29-1 to TRBJ1-2, with D unresolved. The CDR3 spans 13 residues. Trimming cost V 3 bases and J 3 bases, with 11 bases left between them. The germline V gene has CDR1 SQVTM and CDR2 ANQGSEA. CDR3 sequence reads: CSVENFLDYGYTF. In nucleotides, the CDR3 is TGCAGCGTTGAGAACTTCTTGGACTATGGCTACACCTTC.

The rearrangement joins TRBV27 to TRBJ2-3, with D perhaps TRBD1 (6 bases). This CDR3 contains 15 residues. Trimming cost V 7 bases and J 1 base, with 15 bases left between them. The V gene's germline CDR1 is MNHEY and CDR2 SMNVEV (reference sequence). CDR3 residues: CASNISPGGTDTQYF. CDR3 coding DNA: TGTGCCAGCAACATTTCGCCAGGGGGCACAGATACGCAGTATTTT.

The V call is TRBV7-8, the J call TRBJ2-6; D is tentatively TRBD1 or TRBD2 (6 bases each). The V gene's germline CDR1 is SGHVS and CDR2 FQNEAQ. The CDR3 runs 17 residues. V lost 5 bases and J lost 3, with 17 bases in between. The chain's CDR3 is CASSPKLGGDGANVLTF. CDR3 coding DNA: TGTGCCAGCAGCCCAAAATTGGGGGGCGATGGGGCCAACGTCCTGACTTTC.

The chain carries TRBV27 and TRBJ2-7; 7 nucleotides agree with TRBD1. With V trimmed by 2 bases and J by 2 bases, 12 bases remained unmatched. Germline V gene data show CDR1 as MNHEY and CDR2 as SMNVEV (reference sequence). This CDR3 has 17 residues. The CDR3 DNA follows: TGTGCCAGCAGTTTAGTGGCCCCCTCCGGGACAGCCTACGAGCAGTACTTC. Translated: CASSLVAPSGTAYEQYF.

This clonotype came up a few times. The CDR3 sequence is CSARLGQGYGYTF. The CDR3, as DNA: TGCAGTGCTAGACTGGGACAAGGCTATGGCTACACCTTC. The chain links TRBV20-1 to TRBJ1-2, with D perhaps matching TRBD1 (6 bases). Germline lookup yields CDR1 DFQATT and CDR2 SNEGSKA (reference sequence). The CDR3 extends over 13 amino acids. The germline V and J ends were trimmed by 2 bases and 4 bases, with 11 bases remaining between them.

This clonotype was counted once. The chain carries TRBV15 and TRBJ2-7, with a possible D match to TRBD1 (5 bases). The V gene's germline CDR1 is LNHNV and CDR2 YYDKDF (reference sequence). This CDR3 comprises 13 residues. V was trimmed by 5 bases and J by 3 bases, leaving 11 bases between them. The chain's CDR3 is CATSDRLGYEQYF. CDR3 nucleotides: TGTGCCACCAGCGACAGACTGGGCTACGAGCAGTACTTC.

This clonotype occurred a few times. This chain connects TRBV7-9 to TRBJ2-7; the D is unclear. This CDR3 is 14 amino acids long. Germline loops: CDR1 SEHNR, CDR2 FQNEAQ (reference sequence). V was trimmed by 4 bases and J by 6 bases, leaving 16 bases between them. The CDR3 DNA reads as TGTGCCAGCAGCTCAACCGGGTCGGGTTCCGAGCAGTACTTC. This sequence encodes CASSSTGSGSEQYF.

The chain has TRBV12-3 or TRBV12-4 and TRBJ1-2; no clear D gene. This CDR3 is built from 16 residues. The V end was cut by 2 bases, the J end by 4 bases, with 17 bases between. CDR3 sequence (DNA): TGTGCCAGCAGTTTAAATACGGGGTACGTCAGCTATGGCTACACCTTC. It codes for CASSLNTGYVSYGYTF.

DNA of the CDR3: TGCGCCAGCAGATCATTCCGCCACCCTATTAATGAGCAGTTCTTC. It codes for CASRSFRHPINEQFF. The J gene is TRBJ2-1, the V gene TRBV5-1; D is undetermined. The CDR3 sequence is 15 residues long. Per germline, CDR1 SGHRS and CDR2 YFSETQ. V gave up 5 bases and J gave up 7 bases, with 19 bases separating them.

The table lists this clonotype with a count of one. The V and J genes are TRBV3-1 and TRBJ1-1; weak D call: TRBD1 (5 bases). Germline assignment: CDR1 LGHDT and CDR2 YNNKEL (reference sequence). The CDR3 runs 14 residues. Trimming cost V 5 bases and J 1 base, with 11 bases left between them. CDR3: CASSTRQTNTEAFF. CDR3 in DNA: TGTGCCAGCAGCACAAGACAGACGAACACTGAAGCTTTCTTT.

Only a few counts were recorded for this clonotype. The chain employs TRBV12-3 or TRBV12-4 and TRBJ2-3, with 10 nucleotides matching TRBD1. The CDR3 runs 15 residues. V shed 6 bases and J 4 bases; nucleotides not matched to a gene: 7. CDR3 sequence (DNA): TGTGCCAGCAGCCCCGACAGGGGGCGAGCAGATACGCAGTATTTT. Protein sequence: CASSPDRGRADTQYF.